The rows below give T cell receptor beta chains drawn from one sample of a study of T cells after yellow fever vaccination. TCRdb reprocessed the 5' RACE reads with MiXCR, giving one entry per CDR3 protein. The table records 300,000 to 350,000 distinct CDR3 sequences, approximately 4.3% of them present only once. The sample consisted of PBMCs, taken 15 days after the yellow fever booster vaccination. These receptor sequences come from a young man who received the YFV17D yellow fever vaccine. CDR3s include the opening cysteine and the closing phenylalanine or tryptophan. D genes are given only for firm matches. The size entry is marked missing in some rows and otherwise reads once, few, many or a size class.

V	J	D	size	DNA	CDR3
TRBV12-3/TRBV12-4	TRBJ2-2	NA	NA	TGTGCCAGCTCTTCCGGGATCTTCACCGGGGAGCTGTTTTTT	CASSSGIFTGELFF
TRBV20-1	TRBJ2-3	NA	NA	TGCTCCCCGGAGGAGGGGCTGGGCACAGATACGCAGTATTTT	CSPEEGLGTDTQYF
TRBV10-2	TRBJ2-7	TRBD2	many	TGCGCCAGCACCGGGGGGGCCAGCTACGAGCAGTACTTC	CASTGGASYEQYF
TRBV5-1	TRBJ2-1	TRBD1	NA	TGCGCCAGCAGCTTGGGGATGGGACAGGTGACGGCCGGTGAGCAGTTCTTC	CASSLGMGQVTAGEQFF
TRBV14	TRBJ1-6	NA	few	TGTGCCAGCAGCCCTCCCGGGTCCTATAATTCACCCCTCCACTTT	CASSPPGSYNSPLHF
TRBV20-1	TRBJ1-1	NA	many	TGCAGTGCTAGAGATCGGGTACTGAACACTGAAGCTTTCTTT	CSARDRVLNTEAFF
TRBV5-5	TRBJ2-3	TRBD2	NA	TGTGCCAGCAGCTTGGTAATGGGGAGGGGAATCACAGATACGCAGTATTTT	CASSLVMGRGITDTQYF
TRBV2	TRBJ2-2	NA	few	TGTGCCAGCAGTGAATTCATCAGCGCCGGGGAGCTGTTTTTT	CASSEFISAGELFF
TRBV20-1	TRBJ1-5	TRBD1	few	TGCAGTGCCCTCCCCGGGACAGGGCTTCAGCCCCAGCATTTT	CSALPGTGLQPQHF
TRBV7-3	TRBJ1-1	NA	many	TGTGCCAGCAGCTTAAATGTGAACACTGAAGCTTTCTTT	CASSLNVNTEAFF
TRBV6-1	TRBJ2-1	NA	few	TGTGCCAGCAGTGAATGGGAAGAAGACAGCAGCTCCTACAATGAGCAGTTCTTC	CASSEWEEDSSSYNEQFF
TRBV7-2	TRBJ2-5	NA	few	TGTGCCAGCAGCGAGGTGAGGGGTACCCAAGAGACCCAGTACTTC	CASSEVRGTQETQYF
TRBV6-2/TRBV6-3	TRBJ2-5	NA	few	TGTGCCAGCAGTTCCGTCGGGACGTTAGAAGAGACCCAGTACTTC	CASSSVGTLEETQYF
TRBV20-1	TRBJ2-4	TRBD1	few	TGCAGTGCTAGAGAGGGGACAGGTACACTAGCCAAAAACATTCAGTACTTC	CSAREGTGTLAKNIQYF
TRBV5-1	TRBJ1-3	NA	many	TGCGCCAGCAGCACGACAGGAGTTGGAAACACCATATATTTT	CASSTTGVGNTIYF
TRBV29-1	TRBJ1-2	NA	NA	TGCAGCGTCACGGACGGTGCGGTCTATGGCTACACCTTC	CSVTDGAVYGYTF